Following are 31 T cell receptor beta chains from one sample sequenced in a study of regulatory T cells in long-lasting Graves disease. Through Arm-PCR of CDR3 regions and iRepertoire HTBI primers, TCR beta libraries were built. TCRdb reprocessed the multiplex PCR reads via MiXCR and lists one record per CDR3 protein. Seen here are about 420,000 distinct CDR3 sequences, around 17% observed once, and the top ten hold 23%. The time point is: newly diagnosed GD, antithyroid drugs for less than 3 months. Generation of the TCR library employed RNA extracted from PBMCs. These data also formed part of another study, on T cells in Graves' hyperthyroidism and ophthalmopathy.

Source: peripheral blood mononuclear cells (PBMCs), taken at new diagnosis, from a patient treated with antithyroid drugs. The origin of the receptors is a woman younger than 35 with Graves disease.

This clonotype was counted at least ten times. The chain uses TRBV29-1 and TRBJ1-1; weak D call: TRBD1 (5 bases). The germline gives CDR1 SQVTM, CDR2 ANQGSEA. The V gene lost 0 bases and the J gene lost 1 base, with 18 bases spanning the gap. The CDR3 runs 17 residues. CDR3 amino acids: CSVEDLPDTSANTEAFF. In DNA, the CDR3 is TGCAGCGTTGAAGATCTACCGGACACATCCGCGAACACTGAAGCTTTCTTT.

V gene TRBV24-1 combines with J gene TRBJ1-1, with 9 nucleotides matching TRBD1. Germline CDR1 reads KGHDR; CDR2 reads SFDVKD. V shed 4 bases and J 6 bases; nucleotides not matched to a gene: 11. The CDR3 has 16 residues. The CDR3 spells CATSDTGTGSIAEAFF. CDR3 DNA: TGTGCCACCAGTGACACCGGGACAGGGAGCATCGCTGAAGCTTTCTTT.

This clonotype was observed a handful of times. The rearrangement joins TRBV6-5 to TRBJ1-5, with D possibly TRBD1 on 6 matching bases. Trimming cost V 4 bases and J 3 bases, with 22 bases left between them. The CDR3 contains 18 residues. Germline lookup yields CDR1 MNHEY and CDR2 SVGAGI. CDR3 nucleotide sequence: TGTGCCAGCAGTTTCTCGGCGGGGGCGTCATCGGTCAATCAGCCCCAGCATTTT. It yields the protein CASSFSAGASSVNQPQHF.

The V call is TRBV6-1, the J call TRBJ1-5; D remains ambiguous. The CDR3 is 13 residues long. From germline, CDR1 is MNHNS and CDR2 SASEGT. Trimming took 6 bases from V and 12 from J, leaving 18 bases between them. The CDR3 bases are TGTGCCAGCAGGGAGCGGGCAGCCAAACTCCAGCATTTT. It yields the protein CASRERAAKLQHF.

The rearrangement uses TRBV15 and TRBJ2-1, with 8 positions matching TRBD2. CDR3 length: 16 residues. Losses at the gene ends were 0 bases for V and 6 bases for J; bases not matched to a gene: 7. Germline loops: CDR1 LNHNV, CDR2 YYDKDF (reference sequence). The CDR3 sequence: CATSRDGAGVINEQFF. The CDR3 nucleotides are TGTGCCACCAGCAGAGATGGAGCGGGAGTAATCAATGAGCAGTTCTTC.

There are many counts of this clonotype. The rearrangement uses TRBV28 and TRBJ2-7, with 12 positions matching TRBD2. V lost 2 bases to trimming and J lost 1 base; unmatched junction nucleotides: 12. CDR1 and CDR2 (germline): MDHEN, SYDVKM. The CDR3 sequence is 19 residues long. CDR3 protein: CASSLILAGGGVLSYEQYF. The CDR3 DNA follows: TGTGCCAGCAGTTTAATCCTAGCGGGAGGGGGGGTCTTATCCTACGAGCAGTACTTC.

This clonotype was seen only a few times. The CDR3 DNA sequence: TGTGCCAGCAGTCCTACAGGGGCCCTGGGGAATGAGCAGTTCTTC. This encodes CASSPTGALGNEQFF. V gene TRBV9 combines with J gene TRBJ2-1; 7 positions agree with TRBD1. CDR3 size: 15 residues. Per germline, CDR1 SGDLS and CDR2 YYNGEE. The V gene end was trimmed by 5 bases and the J gene end by 7 bases; junction bases not matched to a gene: 12.

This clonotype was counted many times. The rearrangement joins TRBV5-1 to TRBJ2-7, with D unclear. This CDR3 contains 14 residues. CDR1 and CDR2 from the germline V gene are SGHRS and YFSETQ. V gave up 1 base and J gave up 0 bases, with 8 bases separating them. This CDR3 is CASSLLSLSYEQYF. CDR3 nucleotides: TGCGCCAGCAGCTTGCTCAGCCTCTCCTACGAGCAGTACTTC.

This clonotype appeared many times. The CDR3 here is CASSTRLASRPGTDTQYF. DNA for the CDR3: TGTGCCAGCAGTACAAGACTAGCGTCCCGCCCGGGCACAGATACGCAGTATTTT. The chain uses TRBV28 and TRBJ2-3; 8 bases are shared with TRBD2. The CDR3 loop spans 18 amino acids. Germline-derived CDR1 and CDR2 are MDHEN and SYDVKM. J was trimmed by 1 base and V by 5 bases; bases with no gene match: 14. The full variable domain, rest sourced from reference TRBV28 and TRBJ2-3, is DVKVTQSSRYLVKRTGEKVFLECVQDMDHENMFWYRQDPGLGLRLIYFSYDVKMKEKGDIPEGYSVSREKKERFSLILESASTNQTSMYLCASSTRLASRPGTDTQYFGPGTRLTVL.

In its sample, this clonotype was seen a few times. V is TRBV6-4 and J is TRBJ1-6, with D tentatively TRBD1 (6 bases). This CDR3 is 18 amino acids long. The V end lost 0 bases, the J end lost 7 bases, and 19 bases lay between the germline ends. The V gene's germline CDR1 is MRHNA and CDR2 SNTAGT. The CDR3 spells CASSDSQTEGTSNSPLHF. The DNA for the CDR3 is TGTGCCAGCAGTGACTCGCAAACCGAGGGGACAAGCAATTCACCCCTCCACTTT.

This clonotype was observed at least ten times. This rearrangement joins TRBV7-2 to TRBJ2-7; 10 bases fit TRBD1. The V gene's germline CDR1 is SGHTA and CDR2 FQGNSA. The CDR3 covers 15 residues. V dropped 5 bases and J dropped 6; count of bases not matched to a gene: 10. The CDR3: CASSTGTGAFREQYF. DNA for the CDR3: TGTGCCAGCAGCACCGGGACAGGGGCCTTTCGCGAGCAGTACTTC.

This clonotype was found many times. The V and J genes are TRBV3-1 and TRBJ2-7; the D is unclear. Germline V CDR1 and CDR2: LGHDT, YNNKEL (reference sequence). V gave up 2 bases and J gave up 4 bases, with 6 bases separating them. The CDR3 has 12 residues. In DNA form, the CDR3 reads TGTGCCAGCAGCCAAACCTTATACGAGCAGTACTTC. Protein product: CASSQTLYEQYF.

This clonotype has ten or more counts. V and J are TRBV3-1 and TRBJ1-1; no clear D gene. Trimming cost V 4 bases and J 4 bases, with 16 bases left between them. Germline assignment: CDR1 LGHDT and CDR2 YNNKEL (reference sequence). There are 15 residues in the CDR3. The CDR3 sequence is CASSLGGGLGTEAFF. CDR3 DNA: TGTGCCAGCAGCCTCGGTGGCGGGTTGGGCACTGAAGCTTTCTTT.

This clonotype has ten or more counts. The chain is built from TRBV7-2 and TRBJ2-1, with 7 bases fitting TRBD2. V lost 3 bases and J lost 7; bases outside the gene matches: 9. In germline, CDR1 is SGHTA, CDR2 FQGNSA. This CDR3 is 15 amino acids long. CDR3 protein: CASSFGLVSNNEQFF. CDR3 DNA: TGTGCCAGCAGCTTCGGACTAGTATCTAATAATGAGCAGTTCTTC. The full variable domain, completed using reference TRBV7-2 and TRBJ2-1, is GAGVSQSPSNKVTEKGKDVELRCDPISGHTALYWYRQSLGQGLEFLIYFQGNSAPDKSGLPSDRFSAERTGGSVSTLTIQRTQQEDSAVYLCASSFGLVSNNEQFFGPGTRLTVL.

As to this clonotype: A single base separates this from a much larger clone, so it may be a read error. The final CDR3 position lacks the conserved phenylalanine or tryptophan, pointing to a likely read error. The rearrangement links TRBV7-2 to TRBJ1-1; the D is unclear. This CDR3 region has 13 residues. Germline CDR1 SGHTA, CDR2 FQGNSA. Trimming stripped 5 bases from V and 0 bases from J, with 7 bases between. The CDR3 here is CASSVELNTEAFS. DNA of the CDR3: TGTGCCAGCAGCGTAGAGTTGAACACTGAAGCTTTCTCT.

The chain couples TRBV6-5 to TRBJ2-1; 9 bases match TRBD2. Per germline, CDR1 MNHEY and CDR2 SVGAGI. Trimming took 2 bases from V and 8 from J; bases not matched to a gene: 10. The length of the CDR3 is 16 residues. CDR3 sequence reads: CASSYASGTPADEQFF. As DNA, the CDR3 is TGTGCCAGCAGTTACGCTAGCGGGACCCCTGCGGATGAGCAGTTCTTC.

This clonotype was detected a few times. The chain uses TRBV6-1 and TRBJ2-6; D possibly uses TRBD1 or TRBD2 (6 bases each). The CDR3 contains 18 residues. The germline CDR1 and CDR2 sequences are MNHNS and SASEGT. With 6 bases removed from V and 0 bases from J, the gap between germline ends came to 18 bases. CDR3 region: CASRTRARGLSGANVLTF. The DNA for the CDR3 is TGTGCCAGCAGGACCCGCGCCAGGGGACTCTCTGGGGCCAACGTCCTGACTTTC.

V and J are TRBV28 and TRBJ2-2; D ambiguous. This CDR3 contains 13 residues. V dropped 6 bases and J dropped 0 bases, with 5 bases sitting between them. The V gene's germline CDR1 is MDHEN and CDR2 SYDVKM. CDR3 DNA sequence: TGTGCCAGCAGAAGGCCGAACACCGGGGAGCTGTTTTTT. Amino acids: CASRRPNTGELFF.

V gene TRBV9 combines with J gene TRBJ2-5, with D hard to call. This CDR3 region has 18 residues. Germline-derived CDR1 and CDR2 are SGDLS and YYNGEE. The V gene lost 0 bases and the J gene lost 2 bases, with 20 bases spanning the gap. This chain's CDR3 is CASSVGIEVGGPQETQYF. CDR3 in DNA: TGTGCCAGCAGCGTAGGAATTGAGGTGGGCGGACCACAAGAGACCCAGTACTTC.

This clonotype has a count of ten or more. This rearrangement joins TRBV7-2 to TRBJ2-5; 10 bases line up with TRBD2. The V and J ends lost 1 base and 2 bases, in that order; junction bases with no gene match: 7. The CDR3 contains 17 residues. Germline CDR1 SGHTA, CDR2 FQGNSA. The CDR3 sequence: CASSLVASGRGQETQYF. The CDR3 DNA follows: TGTGCCAGCAGCTTAGTGGCTAGCGGGAGAGGGCAAGAGACCCAGTACTTC.

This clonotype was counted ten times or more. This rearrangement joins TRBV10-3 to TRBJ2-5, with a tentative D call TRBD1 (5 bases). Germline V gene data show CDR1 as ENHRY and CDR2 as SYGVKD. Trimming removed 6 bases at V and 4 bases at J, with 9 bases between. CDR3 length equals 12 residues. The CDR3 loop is CAISPTGETQYF. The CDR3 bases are TGTGCCATCAGCCCAACAGGAGAGACCCAGTACTTC.

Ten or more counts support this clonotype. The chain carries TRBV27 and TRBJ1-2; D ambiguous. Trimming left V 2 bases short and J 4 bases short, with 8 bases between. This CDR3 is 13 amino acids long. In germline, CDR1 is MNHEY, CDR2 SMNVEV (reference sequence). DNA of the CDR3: TGTGCCAGCAGTTTACGAGGGAGCTATGGCTACACCTTC. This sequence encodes CASSLRGSYGYTF.

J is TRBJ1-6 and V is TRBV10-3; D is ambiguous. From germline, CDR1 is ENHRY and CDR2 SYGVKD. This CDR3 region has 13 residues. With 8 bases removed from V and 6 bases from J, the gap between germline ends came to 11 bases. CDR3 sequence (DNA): TGTGCCATCCAAGGGCCCCTTAATTCACCCCTCCACTTT. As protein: CAIQGPLNSPLHF.

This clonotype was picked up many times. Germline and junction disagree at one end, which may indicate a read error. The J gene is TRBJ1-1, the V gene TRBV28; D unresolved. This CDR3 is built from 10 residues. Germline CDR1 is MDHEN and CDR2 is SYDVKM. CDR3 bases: TGTGCCAGCAGTTTAGAGGCCCTTTCGTTT. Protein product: CASSLEALSF.

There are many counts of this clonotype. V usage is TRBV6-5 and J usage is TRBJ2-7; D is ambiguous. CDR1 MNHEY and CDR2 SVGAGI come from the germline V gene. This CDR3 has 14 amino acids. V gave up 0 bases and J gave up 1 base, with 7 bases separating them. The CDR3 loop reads CASSYSSRSYEQYF. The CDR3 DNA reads TGTGCCAGCAGTTACTCGAGCAGGTCCTACGAGCAGTACTTC.

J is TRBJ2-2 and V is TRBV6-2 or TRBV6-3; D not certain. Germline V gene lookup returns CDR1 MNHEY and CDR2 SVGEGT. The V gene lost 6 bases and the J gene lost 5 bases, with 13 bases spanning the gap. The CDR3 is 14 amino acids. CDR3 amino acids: CASRKDMSTGELFF. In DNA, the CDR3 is TGTGCCAGCAGGAAAGATATGAGTACCGGGGAGCTGTTTTTT.

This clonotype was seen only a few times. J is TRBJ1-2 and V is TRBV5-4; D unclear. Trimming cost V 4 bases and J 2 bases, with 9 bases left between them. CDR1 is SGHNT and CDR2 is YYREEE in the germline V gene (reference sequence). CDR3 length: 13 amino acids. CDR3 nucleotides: TGTGCCAGCAGCCCTCTATCGAACTATGGCTACACCTTC. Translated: CASSPLSNYGYTF.

Here the CDR3 reads CASSWDRENSPLHF. CDR3 DNA: TGTGCCAGCAGTTGGGACAGGGAGAATTCACCCCTCCACTTT. The genes are TRBV6-5 and TRBJ1-6; 9 bases line up with TRBD1. Looked up from germline, CDR1 is MNHEY and CDR2 is SVGAGI. Unmatched junction bases numbered 2, after V lost 4 bases and J lost 7 bases. The CDR3 covers 14 residues.

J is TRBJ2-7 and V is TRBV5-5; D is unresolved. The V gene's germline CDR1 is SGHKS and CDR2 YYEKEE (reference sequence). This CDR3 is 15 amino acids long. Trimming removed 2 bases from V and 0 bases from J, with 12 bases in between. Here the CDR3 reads CASSFSPDRSYEQYF. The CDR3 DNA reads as TGTGCCAGCAGCTTTTCACCGGATCGCTCCTACGAGCAGTACTTC. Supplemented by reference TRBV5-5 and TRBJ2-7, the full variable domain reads DAGVTQSPTHLIKTRGQQVTLRCSPISGHKSVSWYQQVLGQGPQFIFQYYEKEERGRGNFPDRFSARQFPNYSSELNVNALLLGDSALYLCASSFSPDRSYEQYFGPGTRLTVT.

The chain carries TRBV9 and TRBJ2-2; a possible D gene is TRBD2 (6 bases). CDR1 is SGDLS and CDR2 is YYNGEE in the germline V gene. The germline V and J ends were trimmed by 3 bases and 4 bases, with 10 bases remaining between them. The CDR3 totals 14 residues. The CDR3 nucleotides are TGTGCCAGCAGCGCAAGCGGGCTCACCGGGGAGCTGTTTTTT. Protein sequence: CASSASGLTGELFF.

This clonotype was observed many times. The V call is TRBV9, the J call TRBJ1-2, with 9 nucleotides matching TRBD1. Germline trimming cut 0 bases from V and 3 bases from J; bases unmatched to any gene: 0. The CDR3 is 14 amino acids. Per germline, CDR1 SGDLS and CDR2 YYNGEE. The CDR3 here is CASSVGTGDYGYTF. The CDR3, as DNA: TGTGCCAGCAGCGTAGGGACAGGGGACTATGGCTACACCTTC.